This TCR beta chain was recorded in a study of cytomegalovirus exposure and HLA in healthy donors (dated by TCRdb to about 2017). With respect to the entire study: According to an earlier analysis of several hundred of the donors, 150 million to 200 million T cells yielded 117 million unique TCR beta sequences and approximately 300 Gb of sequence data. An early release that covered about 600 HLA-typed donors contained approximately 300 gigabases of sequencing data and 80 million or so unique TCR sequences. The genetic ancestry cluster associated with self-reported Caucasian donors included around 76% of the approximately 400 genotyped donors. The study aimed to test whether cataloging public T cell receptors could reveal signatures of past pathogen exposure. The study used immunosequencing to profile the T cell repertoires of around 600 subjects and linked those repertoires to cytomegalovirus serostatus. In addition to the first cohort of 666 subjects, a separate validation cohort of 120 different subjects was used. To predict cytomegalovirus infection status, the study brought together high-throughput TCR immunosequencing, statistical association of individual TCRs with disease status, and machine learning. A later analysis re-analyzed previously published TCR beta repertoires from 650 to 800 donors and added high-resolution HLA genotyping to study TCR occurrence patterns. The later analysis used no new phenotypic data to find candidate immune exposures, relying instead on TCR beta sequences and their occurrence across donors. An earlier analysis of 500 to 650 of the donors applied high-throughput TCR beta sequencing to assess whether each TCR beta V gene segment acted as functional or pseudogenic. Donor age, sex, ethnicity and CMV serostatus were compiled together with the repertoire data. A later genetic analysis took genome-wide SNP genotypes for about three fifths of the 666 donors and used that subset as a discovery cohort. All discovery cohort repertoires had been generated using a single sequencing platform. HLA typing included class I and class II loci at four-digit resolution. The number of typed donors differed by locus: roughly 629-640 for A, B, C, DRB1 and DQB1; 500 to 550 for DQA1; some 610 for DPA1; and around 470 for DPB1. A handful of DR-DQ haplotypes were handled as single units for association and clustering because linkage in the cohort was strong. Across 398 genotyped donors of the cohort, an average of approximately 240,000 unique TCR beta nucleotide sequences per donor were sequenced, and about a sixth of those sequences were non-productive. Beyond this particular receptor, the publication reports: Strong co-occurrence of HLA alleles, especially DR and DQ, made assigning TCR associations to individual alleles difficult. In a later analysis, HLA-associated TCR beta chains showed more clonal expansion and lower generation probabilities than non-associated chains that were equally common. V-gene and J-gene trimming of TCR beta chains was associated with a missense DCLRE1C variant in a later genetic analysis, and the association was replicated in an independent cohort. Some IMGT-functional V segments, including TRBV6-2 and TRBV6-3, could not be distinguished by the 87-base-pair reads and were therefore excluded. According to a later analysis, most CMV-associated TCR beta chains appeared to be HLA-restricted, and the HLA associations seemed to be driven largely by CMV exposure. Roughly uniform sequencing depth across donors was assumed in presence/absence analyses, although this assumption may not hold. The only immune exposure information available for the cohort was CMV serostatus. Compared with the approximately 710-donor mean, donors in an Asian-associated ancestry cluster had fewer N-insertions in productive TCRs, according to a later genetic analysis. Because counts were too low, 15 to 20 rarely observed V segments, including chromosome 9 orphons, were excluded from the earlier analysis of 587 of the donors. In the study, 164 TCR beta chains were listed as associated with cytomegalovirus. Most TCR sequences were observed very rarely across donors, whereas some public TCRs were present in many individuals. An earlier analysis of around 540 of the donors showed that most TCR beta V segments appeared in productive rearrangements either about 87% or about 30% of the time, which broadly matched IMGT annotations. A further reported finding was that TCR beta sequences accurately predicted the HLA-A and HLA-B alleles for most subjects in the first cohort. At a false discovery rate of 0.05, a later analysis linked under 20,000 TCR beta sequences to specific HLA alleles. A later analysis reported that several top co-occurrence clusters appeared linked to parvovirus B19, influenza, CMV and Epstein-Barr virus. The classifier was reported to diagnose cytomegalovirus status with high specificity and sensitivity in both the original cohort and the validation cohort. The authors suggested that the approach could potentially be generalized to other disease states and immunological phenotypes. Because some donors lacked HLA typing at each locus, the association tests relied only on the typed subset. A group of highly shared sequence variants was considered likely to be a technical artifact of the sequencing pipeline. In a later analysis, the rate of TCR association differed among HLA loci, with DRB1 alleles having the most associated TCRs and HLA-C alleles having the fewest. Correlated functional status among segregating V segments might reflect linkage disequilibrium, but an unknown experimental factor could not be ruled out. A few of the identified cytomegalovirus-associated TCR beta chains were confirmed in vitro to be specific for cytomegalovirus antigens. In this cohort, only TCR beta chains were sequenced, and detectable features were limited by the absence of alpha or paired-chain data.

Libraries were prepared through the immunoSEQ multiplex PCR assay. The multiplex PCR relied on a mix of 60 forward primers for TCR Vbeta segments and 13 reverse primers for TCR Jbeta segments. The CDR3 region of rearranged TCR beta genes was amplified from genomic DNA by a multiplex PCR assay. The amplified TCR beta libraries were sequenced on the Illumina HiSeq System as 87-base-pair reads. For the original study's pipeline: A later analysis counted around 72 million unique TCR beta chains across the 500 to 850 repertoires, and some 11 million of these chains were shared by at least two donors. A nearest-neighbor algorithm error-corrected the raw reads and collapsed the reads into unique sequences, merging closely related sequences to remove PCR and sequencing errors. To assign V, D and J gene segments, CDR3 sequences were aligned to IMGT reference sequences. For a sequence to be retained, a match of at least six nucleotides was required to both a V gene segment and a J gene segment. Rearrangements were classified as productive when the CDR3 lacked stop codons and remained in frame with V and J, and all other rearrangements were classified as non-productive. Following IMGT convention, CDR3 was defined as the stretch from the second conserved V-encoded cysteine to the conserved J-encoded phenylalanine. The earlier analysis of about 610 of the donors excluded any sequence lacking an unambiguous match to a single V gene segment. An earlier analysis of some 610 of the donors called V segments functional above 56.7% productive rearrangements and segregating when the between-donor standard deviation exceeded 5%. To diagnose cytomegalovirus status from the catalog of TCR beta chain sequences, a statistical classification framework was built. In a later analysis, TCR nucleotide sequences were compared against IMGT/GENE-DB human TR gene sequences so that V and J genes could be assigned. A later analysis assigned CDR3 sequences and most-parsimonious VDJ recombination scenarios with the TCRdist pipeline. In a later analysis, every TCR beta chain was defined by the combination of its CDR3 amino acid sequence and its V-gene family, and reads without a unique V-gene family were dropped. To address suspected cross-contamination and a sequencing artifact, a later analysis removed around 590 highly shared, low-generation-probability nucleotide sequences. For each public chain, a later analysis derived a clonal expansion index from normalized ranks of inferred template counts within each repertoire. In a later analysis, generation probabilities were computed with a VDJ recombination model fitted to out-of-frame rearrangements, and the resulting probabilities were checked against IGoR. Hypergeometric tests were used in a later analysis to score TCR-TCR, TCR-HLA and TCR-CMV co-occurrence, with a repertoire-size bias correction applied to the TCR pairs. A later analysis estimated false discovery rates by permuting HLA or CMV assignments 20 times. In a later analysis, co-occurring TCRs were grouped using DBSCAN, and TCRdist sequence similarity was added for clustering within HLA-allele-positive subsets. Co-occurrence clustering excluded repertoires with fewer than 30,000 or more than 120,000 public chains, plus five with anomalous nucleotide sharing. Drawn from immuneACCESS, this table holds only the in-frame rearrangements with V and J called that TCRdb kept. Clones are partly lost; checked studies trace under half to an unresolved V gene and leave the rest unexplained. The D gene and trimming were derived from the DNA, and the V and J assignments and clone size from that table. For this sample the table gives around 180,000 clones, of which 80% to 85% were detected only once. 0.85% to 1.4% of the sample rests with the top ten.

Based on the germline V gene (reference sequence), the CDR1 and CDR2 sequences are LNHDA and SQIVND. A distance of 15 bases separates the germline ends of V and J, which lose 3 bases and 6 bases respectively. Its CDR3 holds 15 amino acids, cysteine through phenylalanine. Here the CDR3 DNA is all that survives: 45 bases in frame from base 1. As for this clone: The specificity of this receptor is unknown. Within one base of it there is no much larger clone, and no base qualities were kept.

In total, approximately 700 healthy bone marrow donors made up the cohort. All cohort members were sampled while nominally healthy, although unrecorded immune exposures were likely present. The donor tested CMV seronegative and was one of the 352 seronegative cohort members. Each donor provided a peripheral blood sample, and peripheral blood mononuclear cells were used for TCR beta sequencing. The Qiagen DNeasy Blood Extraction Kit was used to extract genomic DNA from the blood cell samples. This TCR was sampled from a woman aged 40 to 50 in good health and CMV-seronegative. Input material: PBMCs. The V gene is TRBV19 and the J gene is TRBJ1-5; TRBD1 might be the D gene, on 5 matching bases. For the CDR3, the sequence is CASSIEGWGVQPQHF. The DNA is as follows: TGTGCCAGTAGTATTGAGGGGTGGGGGGTTCAGCCCCAGCATTTT.